This TCR beta chain was captured in a study of blood T cell repertoires in COVID-19. The V end lost 4 bases, the J end lost 3 bases, and 7 bases lay between the germline ends. CDR1 WSHSY and CDR2 SAAADI come from the germline V gene. CDR3 length: 13 amino acids. Profiling relied on immunoSEQ multiplex PCR, and the TCRdb table lists in-frame clones only, not all of them. The table records 180,000 or so clones, around 81% of them present only once. The chain has TRBV10-2 and TRBJ2-1, with D hard to call. What was sequenced was peripheral blood. The TCR sequence derives from a woman in her thirties or forties with COVID-19, enrolled during active disease. The CDR3 sequence is CASSVQYYNEQFF. DNA of the CDR3: TGCGCCAGCAGTGTCCAGTACTACAATGAGCAGTTCTTC.